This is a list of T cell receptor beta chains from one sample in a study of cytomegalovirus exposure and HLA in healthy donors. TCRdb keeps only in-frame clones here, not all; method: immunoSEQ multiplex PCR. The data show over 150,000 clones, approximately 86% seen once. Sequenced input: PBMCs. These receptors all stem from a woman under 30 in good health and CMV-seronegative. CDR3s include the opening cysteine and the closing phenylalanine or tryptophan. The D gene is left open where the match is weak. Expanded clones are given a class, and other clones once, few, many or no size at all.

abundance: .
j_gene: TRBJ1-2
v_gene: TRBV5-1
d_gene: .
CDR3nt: TGCGCCAGCAGCTTCAACCCTAGGGGCTATGGCTACACCTTC
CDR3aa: CASSFNPRGYGYTF

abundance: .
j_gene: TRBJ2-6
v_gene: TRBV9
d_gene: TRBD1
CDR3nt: TGTGCCAGCAGCGTGGGGGACAGCCCTAACTCTGGGGCCAACGTCCTGACTTTC
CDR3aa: CASSVGDSPNSGANVLTF

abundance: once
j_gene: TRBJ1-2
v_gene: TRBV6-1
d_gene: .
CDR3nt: TGTGCCAGCAGTGTAAGGCAGGGCGCCTCGGGCCATGGCTACACCTTC
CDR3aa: CASSVRQGASGHGYTF

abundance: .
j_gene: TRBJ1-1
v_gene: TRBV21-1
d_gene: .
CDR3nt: TGTGCCAGATTACAGGTTCAGAACACTGAAGCTTTCTTT
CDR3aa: CARLQVQNTEAFF

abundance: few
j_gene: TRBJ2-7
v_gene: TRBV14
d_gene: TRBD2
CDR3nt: TGTGCCAGCAGCCGTCTAGTAGCGGGGGCCAACGAGCAGTACTTC
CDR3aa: CASSRLVAGANEQYF

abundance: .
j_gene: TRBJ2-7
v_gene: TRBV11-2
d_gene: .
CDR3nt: TGTGCCAGCAGCCAAACCGGGAGAGGGACTCCTGAACCCTACGAGCAGTACTTC
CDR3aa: CASSQTGRGTPEPYEQYF

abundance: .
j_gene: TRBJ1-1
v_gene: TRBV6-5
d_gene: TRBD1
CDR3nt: TGTGCCAGCAGTTACGGGGACAGGTTCACTGAAGCTTTCTTT
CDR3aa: CASSYGDRFTEAFF

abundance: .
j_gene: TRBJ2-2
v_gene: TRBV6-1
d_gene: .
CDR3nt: TGTGCCAGCAGTGAAACAGGAAAGGCGGACACCGGGGAGCTGTTTTTT
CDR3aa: CASSETGKADTGELFF

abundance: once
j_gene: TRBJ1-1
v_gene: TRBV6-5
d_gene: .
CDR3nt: TGTGCCAGCAGTTACCCGATGGGGAACAGGGACACTGAAGCTTTCTTT
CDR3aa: CASSYPMGNRDTEAFF

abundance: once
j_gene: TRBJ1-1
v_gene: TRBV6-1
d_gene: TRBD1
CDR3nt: TGTGCCAGCAGTGGAAGACAGGGAGGCACTGAAGCTTTCTTT
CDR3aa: CASSGRQGGTEAFF

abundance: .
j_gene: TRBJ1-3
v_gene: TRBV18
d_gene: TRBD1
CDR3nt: TGTGCCAGCTCTCCAGACAGGGCCCACCTCTCTGGAAACACCATATATTTT
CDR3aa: CASSPDRAHLSGNTIYF

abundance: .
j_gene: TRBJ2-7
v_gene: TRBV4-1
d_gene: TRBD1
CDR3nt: TGCGCCAGCAGCCAAGTAGGACAGGCCCACGAGCAGTACTTC
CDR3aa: CASSQVGQAHEQYF

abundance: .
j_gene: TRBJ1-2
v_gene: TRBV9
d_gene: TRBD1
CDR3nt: TGTGCCAGCAGCCCTCACCGGAGGACAGGGGGCATGGATGGCTACACCTTC
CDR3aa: CASSPHRRTGGMDGYTF

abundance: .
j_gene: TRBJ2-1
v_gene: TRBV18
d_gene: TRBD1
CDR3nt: TGTGCCAGCTCACCACCCACAGGGGGCTCCTACAATGAGCAGTTCTTC
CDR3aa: CASSPPTGGSYNEQFF

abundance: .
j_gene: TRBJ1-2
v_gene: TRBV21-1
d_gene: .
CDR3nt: TGTGCCAGCAGCCCACGGGGGGGTAGAGAGGATGGCTACACCTTC
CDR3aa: CASSPRGGREDGYTF

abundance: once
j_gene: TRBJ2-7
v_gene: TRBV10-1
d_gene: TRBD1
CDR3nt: TGCGCCAGCAGTGCACTCGGACAGGGGACCTACGAGCAGTACTTC
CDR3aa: CASSALGQGTYEQYF

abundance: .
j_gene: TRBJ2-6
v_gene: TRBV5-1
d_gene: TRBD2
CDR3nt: TGCGCCAGCAGCCTATCCCGGGAGGGACCTGGGGCCAACGTCCTGACTTTC
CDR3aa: CASSLSREGPGANVLTF

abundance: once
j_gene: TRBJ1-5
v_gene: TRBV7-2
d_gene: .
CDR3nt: TGTGCCAGCAGCAGACAGGGCAATCAGCCCCAGCATTTT
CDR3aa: CASSRQGNQPQHF

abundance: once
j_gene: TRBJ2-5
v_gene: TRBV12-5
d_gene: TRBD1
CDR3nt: TGTGCTAGTGGACCAGGGGGCGCCGTCTACGAGACCCAGTACTTC
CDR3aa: CASGPGGAVYETQYF

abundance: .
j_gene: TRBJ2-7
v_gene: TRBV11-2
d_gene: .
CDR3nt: TGTGCCAGCAGCTTAGAGGCCTCAGATCAACAGTACTTC
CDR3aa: CASSLEASDQQYF

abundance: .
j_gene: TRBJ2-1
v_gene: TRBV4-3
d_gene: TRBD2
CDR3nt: TGCGCCAGCAGCCAAGATAGACTAGCAGGTGTCTGGAATGAGCAGTTCTTC
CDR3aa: CASSQDRLAGVWNEQFF

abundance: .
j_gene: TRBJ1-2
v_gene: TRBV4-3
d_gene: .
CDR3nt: TGCGCCAGCAGCCAAGATCAGAACATAAACTATGGCTACACCTTC
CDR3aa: CASSQDQNINYGYTF

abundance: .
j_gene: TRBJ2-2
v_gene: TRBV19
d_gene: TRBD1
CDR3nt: TGTGCCAGTAGTATGACAGGGGTAAGAAGGACCGGGGAGCTGTTTTTT
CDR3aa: CASSMTGVRRTGELFF

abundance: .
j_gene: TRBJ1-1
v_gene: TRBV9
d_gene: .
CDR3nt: TGTGCCAGCAGCCTCGGGAGAGGCACTGAAGCTTTCTTT
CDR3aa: CASSLGRGTEAFF

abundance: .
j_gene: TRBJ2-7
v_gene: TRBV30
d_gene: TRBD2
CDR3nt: TGTGCCTGGAGTGTGGCGGGGGTGGCTAAAGGAGAGCAGTACTTC
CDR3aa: CAWSVAGVAKGEQYF

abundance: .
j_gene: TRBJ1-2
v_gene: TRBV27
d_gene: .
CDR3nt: TGTGCCAGCAGTTTTGTGAAGGGGGTGGTTAGTCTTGATGGCTACACCTTC
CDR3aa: CASSFVKGVVSLDGYTF

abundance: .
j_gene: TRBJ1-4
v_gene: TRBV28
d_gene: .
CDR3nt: TGTGCCAGCAGTCCGGGGACAAATGAAAAACTGTTTTTT
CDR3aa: CASSPGTNEKLFF

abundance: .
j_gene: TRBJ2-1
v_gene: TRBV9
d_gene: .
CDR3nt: TGTGCCAGCAGCGTAGAGTATACAGGGCCCTACAATGAGCAGTTCTTC
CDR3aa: CASSVEYTGPYNEQFF

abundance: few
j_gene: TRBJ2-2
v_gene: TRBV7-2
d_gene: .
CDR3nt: TGTGCCAGCAGCTTGGAGGCCACCGGGGAGCTGTTTTTT
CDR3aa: CASSLEATGELFF

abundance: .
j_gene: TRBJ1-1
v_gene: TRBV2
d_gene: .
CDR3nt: TGTGCCAGCAGTGTTCAGGGCTCGAACACTGAAGCTTTCTTT
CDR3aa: CASSVQGSNTEAFF

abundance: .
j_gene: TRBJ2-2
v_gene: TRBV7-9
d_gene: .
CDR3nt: TGTGCCAGCAGTCCATTGATCGCGGATACGAACACCGGGGAGCTGTTTTTT
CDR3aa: CASSPLIADTNTGELFF

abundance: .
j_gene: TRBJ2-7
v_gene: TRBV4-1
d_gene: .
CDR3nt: TGCGCCAGCAGCCAAGATATTCCACAGGCCCTTTCCTACGAGCAGTACTTC
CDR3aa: CASSQDIPQALSYEQYF

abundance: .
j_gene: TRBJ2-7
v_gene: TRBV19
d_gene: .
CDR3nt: TGTGCCAGTAGTATAGATCCCCGGGCGGGCGAGCAGTACTTC
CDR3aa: CASSIDPRAGEQYF

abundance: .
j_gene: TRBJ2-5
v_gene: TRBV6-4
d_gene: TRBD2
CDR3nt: TGTGCCAGCAGTGACTCAGCGGGAGGGGGAGAGACCCAGTACTTC
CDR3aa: CASSDSAGGGETQYF

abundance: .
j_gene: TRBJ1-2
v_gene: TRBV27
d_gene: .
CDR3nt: TGTGCCAGCAGTTCGGGGTTCGCCTATGGCTACACCTTC
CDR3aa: CASSSGFAYGYTF